The 17 T cell receptor beta chains below all came from one sample that was sequenced in a study of spatial heterogeneity in lung cancer. The study's findings and limits: The number of expanded tumor alpha and beta chains correlated with mutation number.

Via MiXCR, TCRdb re-called the 5' RACE reads, giving one row per CDR3 protein. Seen here are about 29,000 distinct CDR3 sequences, about 7.1% observed once, and the top ten hold approximately 23%. These TCRs are of unknown antigen specificity. Stated time point: sample taken at primary tumor resection. This material consisted of lung tumor tissue, taken at surgery. These receptors originate from a male donor with early-stage non-small cell lung cancer.

The chain links TRBV5-4 to TRBJ1-2; 9 nucleotides agree with TRBD1. With 4 bases clipped from V and 5 bases from J, the junction kept 6 bases outside the gene matches. CDR1 SGHNT and CDR2 YYREEE come from the germline V gene (reference sequence). The CDR3 consists of 14 residues. CDR3 residues: CASSTGTGNYGYTF. Written as DNA, the CDR3 is TGTGCCAGCAGCACCGGGACAGGGAATTATGGCTACACCTTC.

The V call is TRBV2, the J call TRBJ2-2, with D possibly being TRBD1 or TRBD2 (5 bases each). Germline CDR1 is SNHLY and CDR2 is FYNNEI. V shed 10 bases and J shed 6 bases, with 18 bases lying between them. This CDR3 has 14 amino acids. The CDR3 loop is CATSRDGDPGELFF. The DNA for the CDR3 is TGTGCCACCTCTAGGGACGGAGATCCCGGGGAGCTGTTTTTT.

The chain employs TRBV6-2 or TRBV6-3 and TRBJ2-7; the D gene is possibly TRBD2 (6 bases). CDR1 is MNHEY and CDR2 is SVGEGT in the germline V gene. V gave up 7 bases and J gave up 0 bases, with 13 bases separating them. The CDR3 is made up of 14 amino acids. CDR3 sequence (DNA): TGTGCCAGCACCCACCACGGGGGCTCCTACGAGCAGTACTTC. It translates to CASTHHGGSYEQYF.

The V gene is TRBV18, the J gene TRBJ1-5; D not resolved. This CDR3 spans 12 amino acids. CDR1 and CDR2 (germline): KGHSH, LQKENI. Trimming cost V 3 bases and J 6 bases, with 6 bases left between them. As DNA, the CDR3 is TGTGCCAGCTCACCGGTAGGTCAGCCCCAGCATTTT. This encodes CASSPVGQPQHF.

This sequence joins TRBV7-2 and TRBJ2-3; D perhaps matches TRBD2 (5 bases). The V end lost 2 bases, the J end lost 6 bases, and 15 bases lay between the germline ends. The germline gives CDR1 SGHTA, CDR2 FQGNSA. The CDR3 is 15 residues long. The CDR3 DNA follows: TGTGCCAGCAGCTTATTACCACCTGGGGAGGATACGCAGTATTTT. This gives the protein CASSLLPPGEDTQYF.

In its sample, this clonotype was seen many times. The rearrangement links TRBV5-1 to TRBJ1-4; 10 nucleotides match TRBD1. Trimming removed 4 bases from V and 0 bases from J; junction bases left unmatched: 3. The CDR3 has 16 residues. The germline V gene encodes CDR1 SGHRS and CDR2 YFSETQ. The CDR3 nucleotides are TGCGCCAGCAGCGCCGGGACAGGGGCAACTAATGAAAAACTGTTTTTT. Translation: CASSAGTGATNEKLFF.

This clonotype came up a few times. This chain connects TRBV20-1 to TRBJ1-1; D uncertain. The CDR3 is made up of 14 amino acids. Between the trimmed V and J ends, which lost 5 bases and 0 bases, there was a span of 13 bases. Looked up from germline, CDR1 is DFQATT and CDR2 is SNEGSKA (reference sequence). The CDR3 nucleotides are TGCAGTGCTCAACCGATGCGAATGAACACTGAAGCTTTCTTT. Its protein is CSAQPMRMNTEAFF.

For this clonotype: A single base separates this from a much larger clone, so it may be a read error. This chain joins TRBV29-1 and TRBJ2-5, with D perhaps matching TRBD1 or TRBD2 (5 bases each). CDR1 SQVTM and CDR2 ANQGSEA come from the germline V gene. The CDR3 is made up of 13 amino acids. The chain's CDR3 is CGLLSGRAETQYF. For the CDR3, the DNA is TGCGGCCTACTGAGCGGCAGGGCGGAGACCCAGTACTTC. Full variable domain (missing parts from reference TRBV29-1 and TRBJ2-5): SAVISQKPSRDICQRGTSLTIQCQVDSQVTMMFWYRQQPGQSLTLIATANQGSEATYESGFVIDKFPISRPNLTFSTLTVSNMSPEDSSIYLCGLLSGRAETQYFGPGTRLLVL.

There are many counts of this clonotype. The rearrangement links TRBV29-1 to TRBJ1-5, with D maybe TRBD1 (5 bases). Trimming shortened V by 4 bases and J by 2 bases, and 9 bases separated the two germline ends. The CDR3 sequence is 13 residues long. Germline loops: CDR1 SQVTM, CDR2 ANQGSEA. CDR3 coding DNA: TGCAGCGTTGGTCAGGGAGGCAATCAGCCCCAGCATTTT. Protein: CSVGQGGNQPQHF. Full variable domain (rest looked up from reference TRBV29-1 and TRBJ1-5): SAVISQKPSRDICQRGTSLTIQCQVDSQVTMMFWYRQQPGQSLTLIATANQGSEATYESGFVIDKFPISRPNLTFSTLTVSNMSPEDSSIYLCSVGQGGNQPQHFGDGTRLSIL.

This clonotype showed up many times. This rearrangement joins TRBV6-5 to TRBJ2-7; D remains unclear. V was cut by 2 bases and J by 3 bases, with 14 bases left in between. Germline V lookup: CDR1 MNHEY, CDR2 SVGAGI. This CDR3 spans 15 amino acids. The CDR3 DNA is TGTGCCAGCAGTTACGGTCTTCCGGCCAGCTACGAGCAGTACTTC. This gives the protein CASSYGLPASYEQYF.

In its sample, this clonotype was seen many times. V gene TRBV6-1 combines with J gene TRBJ1-2; unclear D gene. Germline CDR1 is MNHNS and CDR2 is SASEGT. The CDR3 consists of 12 residues. V was cut by 6 bases and J by 7 bases, with 12 bases left in between. The CDR3 sequence: CASSDRLTGYTF. The CDR3, as DNA: TGTGCCAGCAGCGATAGACTTACTGGCTACACCTTC.

This clonotype was found many times. The junction departs from the called germline gene at one end, perhaps through a read error. J is TRBJ2-2 and V is TRBV5-1; D not resolved. CDR1 and CDR2 from the germline V gene are SGHRS and YFSETQ. The CDR3 length is 12 residues. The DNA of the CDR3 is TGCGCCAGCAGCTTGGGCACCGAGGAGCTGTTTTTT. This translates into CASSLGTEELFF.

This clonotype was found a few times. The chain is built from TRBV6-2 or TRBV6-3 and TRBJ2-1, with a tentative D call TRBD1 (6 bases). The V end was cut by 7 bases, the J end by 4 bases, with 17 bases between. Looked up from germline, CDR1 is MNHEY and CDR2 is SVGEGT. This CDR3 spans 15 amino acids. DNA of the CDR3: TGTGCCAGCAACTACCTTACAGGGAGTTACAATGAGCAGTTCTTC. Protein sequence: CASNYLTGSYNEQFF.

In this sample, this clonotype turned up many times. This chain uses TRBV14 with TRBJ2-7; unclear D gene. Germline V gene data show CDR1 as SGHDN and CDR2 as FVKESK. The CDR3 runs 13 residues. V was cut by 2 bases and J by 1 base, with 6 bases left in between. CDR3 residues: CASSQKRSYEQYF. In DNA form, the CDR3 reads TGTGCCAGCAGCCAAAAGCGTTCCTACGAGCAGTACTTC.

This clonotype appeared many times. The chain has TRBV28 and TRBJ2-3; D is unresolved. The CDR3 sequence is 11 residues long. Trimming shortened V by 6 bases and J by 7 bases, and 8 bases separated the two germline ends. CDR1 is MDHEN, CDR2 SYDVKM, per germline. CDR3 DNA: TGTGCCAGCAGGGGTTCAAATACGCAGTATTTT. Translated, it gives CASRGSNTQYF.

This clonotype was counted ten times or more. The chain links TRBV10-2 to TRBJ2-6; D unclear. With 6 bases removed from V and 3 bases from J, the gap between germline ends came to 6 bases. This CDR3 has 13 residues. In germline, CDR1 is WSHSY, CDR2 SAAADI. The CDR3 spells CASRDGGANVLTF. The DNA of the CDR3 is TGCGCCAGCAGGGACGGTGGGGCCAACGTCCTGACTTTC.

The table lists this clonotype with many counts. The chain joins TRBV5-1 to TRBJ2-1, with unresolved D. Germline V gene sequence: CDR1 SGHRS, CDR2 YFSETQ. The ends were cut back, 0 bases at V and 6 bases at J, with 7 bases in the middle. This CDR3 region has 13 residues. Here the CDR3 DNA reads TGCGCCAGCAGCTTGGCCCCCCTCAATGAGCAGTTCTTC. It is translated as CASSLAPLNEQFF.